This TCR beta chain was obtained from a study of cytomegalovirus exposure and HLA in healthy donors. Study-level information: From HLA-typed donors, an early data release held about 92 million unique TCRs.

Primers: 60 Vbeta forward and 13 Jbeta reverse. Measured with immunoSEQ multiplex PCR; TCRdb has only the in-frame clones, and not every one. Among over 150,000 clones, about 80% were seen once, and the ten largest hold approximately 1.6%. Trimming removed 0 bases from V and 4 bases from J, with 19 bases in between. Germline V lookup: CDR1 SGHAT, CDR2 FQNNGV. The CDR3 covers 18 residues. In this sample, this clone turned up once. Sequencing was done on a sample of PBMCs. This receptor was taken from a girl aged 5-17 years in good health and CMV-seropositive. The chain has TRBV11-2 and TRBJ2-4; no clear D. The DNA of the CDR3 is TGTGCCAGCAGCTTAGATCTGAGTGGGCAGCATCGTAAAAACATTCAGTACTTC. Protein: CASSLDLSGQHRKNIQYF.